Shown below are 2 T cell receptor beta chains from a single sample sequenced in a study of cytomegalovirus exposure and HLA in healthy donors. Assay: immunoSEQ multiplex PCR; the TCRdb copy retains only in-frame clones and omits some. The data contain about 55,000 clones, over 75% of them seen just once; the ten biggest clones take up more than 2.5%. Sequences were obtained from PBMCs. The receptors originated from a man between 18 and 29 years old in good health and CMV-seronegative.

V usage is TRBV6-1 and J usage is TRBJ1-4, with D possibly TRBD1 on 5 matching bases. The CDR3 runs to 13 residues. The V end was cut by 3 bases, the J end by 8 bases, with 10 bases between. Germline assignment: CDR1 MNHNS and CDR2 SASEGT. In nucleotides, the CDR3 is TGTGCCAGCAGTGAGGGGGAGGCGGAAAAACTGTTTTTT. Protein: CASSEGEAEKLFF.

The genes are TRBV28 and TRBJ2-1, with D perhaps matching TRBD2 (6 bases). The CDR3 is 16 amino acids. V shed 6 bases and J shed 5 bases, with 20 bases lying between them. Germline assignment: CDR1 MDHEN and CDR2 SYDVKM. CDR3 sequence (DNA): TGTGCCAGCAGCCCTGCCAGCGGGTACACGAACAATGAGCAGTTCTTC. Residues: CASSPASGYTNNEQFF.